Shown below are 20 T cell receptor beta chains from a single sample sequenced in a study of cytomegalovirus exposure and HLA in healthy donors. Primers included in the PCR were 60 Vbeta and 13 Jbeta primers. Method: immunoSEQ multiplex PCR; TCRdb's copy keeps in-frame clones and lacks some. Seen here are 200,000 to 250,000 clones, approximately 84% observed once, and the top ten hold 0.2% to 0.25%. Input material: PBMCs. These receptors all come from a girl aged 2 to 10 in good health and CMV-seronegative.

The J gene is TRBJ2-4, the V gene TRBV6-1; unclear D gene. The CDR3 totals 15 residues. Germline V gene lookup returns CDR1 MNHNS and CDR2 SASEGT. V was shortened by 2 bases and J by 0 bases, with 8 bases between the two germline ends. The CDR3 sequence: CASSEWSVAKNIQYF. The CDR3 DNA reads TGTGCCAGCAGTGAATGGAGTGTAGCCAAAAACATTCAGTACTTC.

The genes are TRBV30 and TRBJ2-3; 11 bases are shared with TRBD2. V shed 1 base, J shed 6 bases, and the junction held 0 bases outside the gene matches. Per germline, CDR1 GTSNPN and CDR2 SVGIG (reference sequence). This CDR3 comprises 13 residues. CDR3 bases: TGTGCCTGGAGTGGGACTAGCGGGGATACGCAGTATTTT. Translating gives CAWSGTSGDTQYF.

This rearrangement joins TRBV7-8 to TRBJ1-3, with D unclear. Per the germline V gene, CDR1 is SGHVS and CDR2 is FQNEAQ. V was shortened by 4 bases and J by 2 bases, with 15 bases between the two germline ends. The CDR3 loop spans 16 amino acids. Here the CDR3 DNA reads TGTGCCAGCAGCTCCCGTCCGTCAGGCACTGGAAACACCATATATTTT. Residues: CASSSRPSGTGNTIYF.

This clone came up a few times. The chain couples TRBV10-2 to TRBJ2-6; maybe TRBD2 (6 bases). The germline V and J ends were trimmed by 11 bases and 1 base, with 6 bases remaining between them. The CDR3 sequence is 12 residues long. Germline V gene data show CDR1 as WSHSY and CDR2 as SAAADI. The CDR3 is CAGGSGANVLTF. The CDR3 DNA reads TGCGCCGGAGGGTCTGGGGCCAACGTCCTGACTTTC.

The CDR3 DNA follows: TGTGCCAGCAGCGTAGGAGGACAGGGTTGGCCCTATAATTCACCCCTCCACTTT. Translated: CASSVGGQGWPYNSPLHF. The chain couples TRBV9 to TRBJ1-6; TRBD1 matches 8 bases. The ends lost 0 bases at V and 2 bases at J; junction bases unmatched: 7. This CDR3 spans 18 amino acids. CDR1 SGDLS and CDR2 YYNGEE come from the germline V gene.

This clone was seen only a few times. The chain is built from TRBV6-5 and TRBJ1-2; 7 nucleotides agree with TRBD1. After removal of 2 bases from V and 0 bases from J, the junction contained 3 bases not matched to a gene. The germline gives CDR1 MNHEY, CDR2 SVGAGI. The CDR3 length is 15 residues. For the CDR3, the DNA is TGTGCCAGCAGTTACCGGGACAGACCTAACTATGGCTACACCTTC. Its protein product is CASSYRDRPNYGYTF.

The chain recombines TRBV9 with TRBJ2-7; 13 bases match TRBD2. The CDR3 spans 17 residues. Germline V gene lookup returns CDR1 SGDLS and CDR2 YYNGEE. With 4 bases clipped from V and 2 bases from J, the junction kept 9 bases outside the gene matches. Here the CDR3 reads CASSPFGTSGVPYEQYF. The CDR3 DNA is TGTGCCAGCAGCCCATTCGGGACTAGCGGGGTCCCCTACGAGCAGTACTTC. Based on the CDR3 plus reference TRBV9 and TRBJ2-7, the full variable domain is DSGVTQTPKHLITATGQRVTLRCSPRSGDLSVYWYQQSLDQGLQFLIQYYNGEERAKGNILERFSAQQFPDLHSELNLSSLELGDSALYFCASSPFGTSGVPYEQYFGPGTRLTVT.

This chain joins TRBV2 and TRBJ2-2; 8 bases fit TRBD2. J gave up 6 bases and V 7 bases, and 4 bases lay outside the gene matches. Per the germline V gene, CDR1 is SNHLY and CDR2 is FYNNEI. The CDR3 has 13 residues. Written as DNA, the CDR3 is TGTGCCAGCAAGCGGGGGCTTCCCGGGGAGCTGTTTTTT. Amino acids: CASKRGLPGELFF.

The rearrangement links TRBV27 to TRBJ1-5, with D uncertain. Germline CDR1 reads MNHEY; CDR2 reads SMNVEV (reference sequence). The V gene lost 3 bases and the J gene lost 0 bases, with 6 bases spanning the gap. The length of the CDR3 is 14 residues. CDR3 sequence: CASSFSYSNQPQHF. The DNA for the CDR3 is TGTGCCAGCAGTTTTTCGTATAGCAATCAGCCCCAGCATTTT.

The chain uses TRBV6-9 and TRBJ2-5; no clear D gene. The CDR3 has 11 amino acids. Deletions cut 6 bases from V and 1 base from J, with 3 bases between. Looked up from germline, CDR1 is MNHGY and CDR2 is SVAAGI. As DNA, the CDR3 is TGTGCCAGCAGGCGCCAAGAGACCCAGTACTTC. Protein product: CASRRQETQYF.

This sequence joins TRBV5-1 and TRBJ2-1, with 7 bases matching TRBD1. After removal of 4 bases from V and 4 bases from J, the junction contained 14 bases not matched to a gene. The CDR3 sequence is 17 residues long. Germline loops: CDR1 SGHRS, CDR2 YFSETQ. The CDR3 loop is CASSPQQGPLSYNEQFF. Written as DNA, the CDR3 is TGCGCCAGCAGCCCGCAACAGGGGCCACTCTCGTACAATGAGCAGTTCTTC.

The chain uses TRBV5-6 and TRBJ2-3, with D unclear. Germline V gene sequence: CDR1 SGHDT, CDR2 YYEEEE. There are 13 residues in the CDR3. Trimming took off 2 bases at V and 4 bases at J, with 8 bases between the two ends. CDR3 in DNA: TGTGCCAGCAGCTTTCTTTTCGCAGATACGCAGTATTTT. This sequence encodes CASSFLFADTQYF.

In its sample, this clone was seen a few times. The gene calls are TRBV11-2 and TRBJ2-5, with 10 nucleotides matching TRBD2. The trim removed 3 bases at V and 2 bases at J, leaving 6 bases unmatched. CDR3 length equals 16 residues. In germline, CDR1 is SGHAT, CDR2 FQNNGV. The DNA for the CDR3 is TGTGCCAGCAGCTTTCCTCAGCGGGGGGGTCAAGAGACCCAGTACTTC. Its protein product is CASSFPQRGGQETQYF.

The chain links TRBV5-4 to TRBJ1-2, with 7 bases matching TRBD1. The CDR3 is 16 residues long. Losses at the gene ends were 4 bases for V and 5 bases for J; bases not matched to a gene: 14. Germline values: CDR1 SGHNT, CDR2 YYREEE (reference sequence). The CDR3 DNA sequence: TGTGCCAGCAGCCAACAGACAGGGCGAACTGGTTATGGCTACACCTTC. This encodes CASSQQTGRTGYGYTF.

V usage is TRBV5-4 and J usage is TRBJ2-2; TRBD1 matches 8 bases. The trim removed 3 bases at V and 5 bases at J, leaving 3 bases unmatched. The CDR3 runs 14 residues. Germline lookup yields CDR1 SGHNT and CDR2 YYREEE (reference sequence). The chain's CDR3 is CASSWTGTTGELFF. CDR3 DNA sequence: TGTGCCAGCAGCTGGACAGGGACGACCGGGGAGCTGTTTTTT.

Only one count was recorded for this clone. This sequence joins TRBV30 and TRBJ1-2, with unresolved D. Germline-derived CDR1 and CDR2 are GTSNPN and SVGIG (reference sequence). V was cut by 0 bases and J by 3 bases, with 8 bases left in between. CDR3 length equals 13 residues. The CDR3 loop is CAWSVRGHYGYTF. The CDR3 coding sequence is TGTGCCTGGAGTGTTCGTGGGCACTATGGCTACACCTTC. Looking up the rest from reference TRBV30 and TRBJ1-2 gives the full variable domain: SQTIHQWPATLVQPVGSPLSLECTVEGTSNPNLYWYRQAAGRGLQLLFYSVGIGQISSEVPQNLSASRPQDRQFILSSKKLLLSDSGFYLCAWSVRGHYGYTFGSGTRLTVV.

The chain recombines TRBV2 with TRBJ2-7, with 8 bases that match TRBD1. The ends lost 7 bases at V and 6 bases at J; junction bases unmatched: 8. This CDR3 has 13 residues. CDR1 and CDR2 from the germline V gene are SNHLY and FYNNEI. CDR3 sequence: CASIDRGKIEQYF. The CDR3 DNA follows: TGTGCCAGCATCGACAGGGGAAAGATCGAGCAGTACTTC. Filled out from reference TRBV2 and TRBJ2-7, the complete variable domain reads EPEVTQTPSHQVTQMGQEVILRCVPISNHLYFYWYRQILGQKVEFLVSFYNNEISEKSEIFDDQFSVERPDGSNFTLKIRSTKLEDSAMYFCASIDRGKIEQYFGPGTRLTVT.

The J gene is TRBJ2-5, the V gene TRBV5-4; TRBD2 matches 10 bases. From germline, CDR1 is SGHNT and CDR2 YYREEE (reference sequence). Unmatched junction bases numbered 4, after V lost 0 bases and J lost 5 bases. This CDR3 region has 15 residues. The CDR3 DNA sequence: TGTGCCAGCAGCTTGGGTTTAGCGGGAGGTGAGACCCAGTACTTC. Encoded protein: CASSLGLAGGETQYF.

The V and J genes are TRBV18 and TRBJ1-1; 8 positions match TRBD1. The V gene end was trimmed by 4 bases and the J gene end by 7 bases; junction bases not matched to a gene: 5. The CDR3 is 13 amino acids. Germline lookup yields CDR1 KGHSH and CDR2 LQKENI. The CDR3 nucleotides are TGTGCCAGCTCACGGACAGGGTTGGATGAAGCTTTCTTT. As protein: CASSRTGLDEAFF.

V is TRBV11-2 and J is TRBJ1-1, with no clear D. Looked up from germline, CDR1 is SGHAT and CDR2 is FQNNGV. Trimming shortened V by 3 bases and J by 1 base, and 9 bases separated the two germline ends. The CDR3 contains 14 residues. Here the CDR3 reads CASSFRGQNTEAFF. DNA of the CDR3: TGTGCCAGCAGCTTTCGAGGCCAGAACACTGAAGCTTTCTTT. Combining the CDR3 with reference TRBV11-2 and TRBJ1-1 gives the whole variable domain EAGVAQSPRYKIIEKRQSVAFWCNPISGHATLYWYQQILGQGPKLLIQFQNNGVVDDSQLPKDRFSAERLKGVDSTLKIQPAKLEDSAVYLCASSFRGQNTEAFFGQGTRLTVV.